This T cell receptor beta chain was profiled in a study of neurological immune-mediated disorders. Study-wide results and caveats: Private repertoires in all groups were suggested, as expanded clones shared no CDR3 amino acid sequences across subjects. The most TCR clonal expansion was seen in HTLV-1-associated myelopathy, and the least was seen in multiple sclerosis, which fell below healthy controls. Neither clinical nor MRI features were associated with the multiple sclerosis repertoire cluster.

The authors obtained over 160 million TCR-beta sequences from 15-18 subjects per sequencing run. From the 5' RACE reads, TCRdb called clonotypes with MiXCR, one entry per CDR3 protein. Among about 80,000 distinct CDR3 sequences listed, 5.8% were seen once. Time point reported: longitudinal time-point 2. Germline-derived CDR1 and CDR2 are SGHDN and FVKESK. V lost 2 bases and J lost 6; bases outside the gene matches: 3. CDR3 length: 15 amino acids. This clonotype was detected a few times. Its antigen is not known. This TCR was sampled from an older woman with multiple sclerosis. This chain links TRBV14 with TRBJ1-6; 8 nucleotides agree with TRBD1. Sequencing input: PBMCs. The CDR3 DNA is TGTGCCAGCAGCCAAAGGACAGGGTCTAATTCACCCCTCCACTTT. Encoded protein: CASSQRTGSNSPLHF.